These T cell receptor beta chains were read from a single sample in a study of response to subunit inactivated influenza vaccine. TCRdb processed the RT-PCR reads anew with MiXCR; each CDR3 protein has one entry. This sample has roughly 760,000 distinct CDR3 sequences, with 20% to 25% found just once. The specimen comprised PBMCs from blood, sampled more than 4 days after vaccination. Receptor source: a man between 50 and 59 years old who received an inactivated influenza vaccine. Each CDR3 is given with its conserved first and last residue. D genes are given only for firm matches. A clone size is listed for some rows: how often the clone was seen (once, few, many), or a class if it is expanded.

NA	TRBJ1-5	TRBV30	NA	TGTGCCTGGAGTGTAAGAGGTAGTGGTCTTCAGCCCCAGCATTTT	CAWSVRGSGLQPQHF
NA	TRBJ2-5	TRBV18	NA	TGTGCCAGCTTACCGGGACCGCAAAAGACCCAGTACTTC	CASLPGPQKTQYF
many	TRBJ2-1	TRBV24-1	TRBD2	TGTGCCACCGTAAATAGCGGGGGGCCCGACAATGAGCAGTTCTTC	CATVNSGGPDNEQFF
many	TRBJ2-1	TRBV18	NA	TGTGCCAGCTCACCAGTCCGGGATGAGCAGTTCTTC	CASSPVRDEQFF
NA	TRBJ2-7	TRBV10-3	NA	TGTGCCATCAGGGACAGATACGAGCAGTACTTC	CAIRDRYEQYF
many	TRBJ2-4	TRBV11-1	TRBD1	TGTGCCAGCAGCTTCGAACAGGGGGCCACTCGGGCCAAAAACATTCAGTACTTC	CASSFEQGATRAKNIQYF
NA	TRBJ2-3	TRBV6-2/TRBV6-3	NA	TGTGCCAGTGGACAGCGCACAGATACGCAGTATTTT	CASGQRTDTQYF
NA	TRBJ2-1	TRBV28	NA	TGTGCCAGCTCACCGGCGTCGGCAGGCTACAATGAGCAGTTCTTC	CASSPASAGYNEQFF
few	TRBJ1-6	TRBV4-3	NA	TGCGCCAGCAGCCTCAGCGCAACAGGGCTCAATTCACCCCTCCACTTT	CASSLSATGLNSPLHF
NA	TRBJ2-1	TRBV7-9	NA	TGTGCCAGCAGCTTCCGCGGGACTTTGGGGGAGCAGTTCTTC	CASSFRGTLGEQFF
few	TRBJ2-7	TRBV5-1	TRBD1	TGCGCCAGCAGCTTGCAGGGGGAGAATTACGAGCAGTACTTC	CASSLQGENYEQYF
NA	TRBJ2-7	TRBV5-5	NA	TGTGCCAGCAGCTTCGGACCCCACGAGCAGTACTTC	CASSFGPHEQYF
NA	TRBJ2-7	TRBV9	TRBD2	TGTGCCAGCAGCGAGGGGCTAGCGGGGGAACCATCCTACGAGCAGTACTTC	CASSEGLAGEPSYEQYF
NA	TRBJ2-7	TRBV20-1	NA	TGCAGTGCTACCCCCGTCGACAGACCCTACGAGCAGTACTTC	CSATPVDRPYEQYF
many	TRBJ2-2	TRBV28	TRBD1	TGTGCCAGCAGACCGTACAGGGGCGGGGAGCTGTTTTTT	CASRPYRGGELFF
NA	TRBJ2-7	TRBV5-1	NA	TGCGCCAGCAGCTTGGAAGGAAGCCGGGACCCCGTGAACGAGCAGTACTTC	CASSLEGSRDPVNEQYF
NA	TRBJ2-7	TRBV18	TRBD2	TGTGCCAGCTCACCGCTTGGGACTACCTCCTACGAGCAGTACTTC	CASSPLGTTSYEQYF
few	TRBJ1-2	TRBV29-1	TRBD1	TGCGGGACAGGCGAAAACTATGGCTACACCTTC	CGTGENYGYTF
once	TRBJ2-3	TRBV28	TRBD2	TGTGCCAGCATTGGACTAGCGGGAGTCGTTGATACGCAGTATTTT	CASIGLAGVVDTQYF
NA	TRBJ2-1	TRBV20-1	NA	TGCAGTGCTAGGAGGAGCGGGACATACTACAATGAGCAGTTCTTC	CSARRSGTYYNEQFF
NA	TRBJ2-5	TRBV2	TRBD2	TGTGCCAGCGGAGGGCTAGCGGGAGATGTGGAGACCCAGTACTTC	CASGGLAGDVETQYF
NA	TRBJ2-5	TRBV24-1	TRBD2	TGTGCCACCAGTGATTCGGGCCGACTAGCGGGGGGCGAAGAGACCCAGTACTTC	CATSDSGRLAGGEETQYF
few	TRBJ2-2	TRBV6-1	NA	TGTGCCAGCAACCTGGACAGCTTGAACACCGGGGAGCTGTTTTTT	CASNLDSLNTGELFF
many	TRBJ2-1	TRBV24-1	NA	TGTGCCACCAGTGCTCGGGATGAGCAGTTCTTC	CATSARDEQFF
NA	TRBJ2-7	TRBV5-5	NA	TGTGCCAGCACCTCGTTGGGTGGAGCGCGGACCTCCTACGAGCAGTACTTC	CASTSLGGARTSYEQYF
NA	TRBJ2-7	TRBV4-1	NA	TGCGCCAGCAGCCAAGTTATTCAGGCCCGCGAGCAGTACTTC	CASSQVIQAREQYF
NA	TRBJ2-1	TRBV2	TRBD1	TGTGCCAGCAGAGCCGGGACAGGGGTCGATGAGCAGTTCTTC	CASRAGTGVDEQFF
few	TRBJ2-7	TRBV4-1	NA	TGCGCCAGCAGCCAAGGGGACGGATCGGCCTACGAGCAGTACTTC	CASSQGDGSAYEQYF
NA	TRBJ2-5	TRBV7-2	NA	TGTGCCAGCAGCTTTCCTCAGGGGTCGTCGTACCAAGAGACCCAGTACTTC	CASSFPQGSSYQETQYF
NA	TRBJ2-7	TRBV20-1	TRBD1	TGCAGTGCTAGCTGGACAGGGGGTTACGAGCAGTACTTC	CSASWTGGYEQYF
few	TRBJ1-5	TRBV3-1	TRBD1	TGTGCCAGCAGCCAGAGTGAAGGGGGCTGGCCCCAGCATTTT	CASSQSEGGWPQHF